The 3 T cell receptor beta chains in this list originate from one sample, sequenced in a study of Ad26.COV2.S vaccination and SARS-CoV-2 variants. Treatment given: roughly 19 received Ad26.COV2.S at low or high dose, single or two shots; 5 received placebo; per-sample allocation not given. Sampling took place 63 days after the first vaccine or placebo injection. The table came from immunoSEQ multiplex PCR; TCRdb's copy has only in-frame clones and leaves some out. The data hold around 420,000 clones, with approximately 90% observed a single time. Material: peripheral blood, obtained in a trial of Ad26.COV2.S vaccine versus placebo. Receptors originate from a person aged 18-65 years who received the Ad26.COV2.S COVID-19 vaccine or a placebo.

The V call is TRBV30, the J call TRBJ2-7; D uncertain. Germline CDR1 GTSNPN, CDR2 SVGIG (reference sequence). The CDR3 covers 14 residues. The germline V and J ends were trimmed by 5 bases and 6 bases, with 20 bases remaining between them. Here the CDR3 DNA reads TGTGCCTGGCATCCTGGCGAAGGTCTGGTCGAGCAGTACTTC. Residues: CAWHPGEGLVEQYF.

V usage is TRBV5-8 and J usage is TRBJ1-5; the D gene is possibly TRBD1 (6 bases). V was clipped by 3 bases and J by 4 bases, with 14 bases between them. The CDR3 loop spans 15 amino acids. Germline V gene data show CDR1 as SGHTS and CDR2 as YDEGEE. The CDR3 loop is CASSSGQSGNQPQHF. The CDR3 region has the DNA TGTGCCAGCAGCTCAGGACAGTCGGGTAATCAGCCCCAGCATTTT.

The chain carries TRBV9 and TRBJ1-4; no definite D call. The CDR3 spans 12 residues. Trimming shortened V by 0 bases and J by 10 bases, and 7 bases separated the two germline ends. Looked up from germline, CDR1 is SGDLS and CDR2 is YYNGEE. The CDR3 sequence: CASSVEGGKLFF. CDR3 in DNA: TGTGCCAGCAGCGTAGAGGGAGGAAAACTGTTTTTT.